This entry lists 10 T cell receptor beta chains sequenced from one sample in a study of OX40 agonist ivuxolimab in advanced cancers. Produced via immunoSEQ multiplex PCR; TCRdb's table is partial and in-frame only. The sample lists about 22,000 clones; approximately 80% were seen once. The material sequenced was CD4+ or CD8+ T cells sorted from blood, taken in a trial of the OX40 agonist ivuxolimab. The receptors here all came from an adult with an advanced solid tumor such as melanoma, head and neck, liver or kidney cancer.

This chain connects TRBV2 to TRBJ1-2, with D tentatively TRBD1 (5 bases). The V and J ends lost 6 bases and 5 bases respectively, with 10 bases between them. CDR3 length: 12 residues. Germline loops: CDR1 SNHLY, CDR2 FYNNEI. CDR3 sequence: CASRPDSYGYTF. The CDR3 coding sequence is TGTGCCAGCAGACCCGACAGTTATGGCTACACCTTC.

This clone was recorded only once. This chain's CDR3 is CASSNYGYTF. Written as DNA, the CDR3 is TGTGCCAGCAGTAACTATGGCTACACCTTC. The chain combines TRBV6-1 with TRBJ1-2; no reliable D call. The CDR3 is made up of 10 amino acids. V shed 5 bases and J shed 2 bases, with 0 bases lying between them. CDR1 and CDR2 from the germline V gene are MNHNS and SASEGT.

The chain is built from TRBV28 and TRBJ2-2, with D uncertain. There are 15 residues in the CDR3. The V and J ends lost 2 bases and 1 base respectively, with 8 bases between them. Germline V gene sequence: CDR1 MDHEN, CDR2 SYDVKM. The CDR3 DNA follows: TGTGCCAGCAGTTTAGGGTGGGGGAACACCGGGGAGCTGTTTTTT. As protein: CASSLGWGNTGELFF.

V gene TRBV7-8 combines with J gene TRBJ2-5; the D call may be TRBD1 or TRBD2 (5 bases each). This CDR3 comprises 14 residues. V was shortened by 3 bases and J by 1 base, with 9 bases between the two germline ends. From germline, CDR1 is SGHVS and CDR2 FQNEAQ. The chain's CDR3 is CASSFVGVQETQYF. The CDR3 coding sequence is TGTGCCAGCAGCTTCGTGGGGGTCCAAGAGACCCAGTACTTC.

The DNA of the CDR3 is TGCGCCAGCAGCTTGGGCCGGGGGGCGGGAGTTGAGGAGCAGTTCTTC. The encoded protein is CASSLGRGAGVEEQFF. The rearrangement uses TRBV5-1 and TRBJ2-1; weak D call: TRBD2 (7 bases). In germline, CDR1 is SGHRS, CDR2 YFSETQ. The CDR3 is 16 residues long. Trimming left V 0 bases short and J 10 bases short, with 20 bases between.

The chain uses TRBV7-6 and TRBJ2-7; 11 nucleotides agree with TRBD1. The V segment lost 3 bases and the J segment 5 bases; nucleotides outside the gene matches: 3. The CDR3 loop spans 14 amino acids. Germline V gene lookup returns CDR1 SGHVS and CDR2 FNYEAQ. The CDR3 protein is CASSFGTGGDEQYF. In nucleotides, the CDR3 is TGTGCCAGCAGCTTTGGGACAGGGGGTGACGAGCAGTACTTC.

By sample fraction, this clone is medium-sized (0.01 to 0.1%). This chain connects TRBV5-1 to TRBJ1-6; the D is unclear. Looked up from germline, CDR1 is SGHRS and CDR2 is YFSETQ. The CDR3 is 13 amino acids. With 0 bases removed from V and 10 bases from J, the gap between germline ends came to 8 bases. In nucleotides, the CDR3 is TGCGCCAGCAGCTTGGAACTGGCGTCACCCCTCCACTTT. It is translated as CASSLELASPLHF.

As to this clone: Other DNA variants within this sample encode the same CDR3. J is TRBJ2-5 and V is TRBV27; D perhaps matches TRBD1 (6 bases). The CDR3 runs to 13 residues. Germline lookup yields CDR1 MNHEY and CDR2 SMNVEV (reference sequence). V was cut by 5 bases and J by 4 bases, with 11 bases left in between. For the CDR3, the DNA is TGTGCCAGCAGTCCCCAGGGGTCAGAGACCCAGTACTTC. This gives the protein CASSPQGSETQYF.

As for this clone: Other DNA sequences within the sample encode an identical CDR3. The chain joins TRBV7-9 to TRBJ2-7; TRBD1 is a possible D gene (6 bases). Germline values: CDR1 SEHNR, CDR2 FQNEAQ (reference sequence). V was cut by 2 bases and J by 4 bases, with 12 bases left in between. The CDR3 loop spans 14 amino acids. CDR3 sequence: CASSLWDIQYEQYF. Written as DNA, the CDR3 is TGTGCCAGCAGCTTATGGGACATCCAATACGAGCAGTACTTC.

As regards this clone: One end of the junction fails to match germline, which may point to a read error. V is TRBV9 and J is TRBJ2-1; 12 bases are a match to TRBD2. CDR1 SGDLS and CDR2 YYNGEE come from the germline V gene. There are 12 residues in the CDR3. The CDR3 sequence is CASSVGSSGRVF. The CDR3, as DNA: TGTGCCAGCAGCGTAGGGTCTAGCGGGAGGGTCTTC.